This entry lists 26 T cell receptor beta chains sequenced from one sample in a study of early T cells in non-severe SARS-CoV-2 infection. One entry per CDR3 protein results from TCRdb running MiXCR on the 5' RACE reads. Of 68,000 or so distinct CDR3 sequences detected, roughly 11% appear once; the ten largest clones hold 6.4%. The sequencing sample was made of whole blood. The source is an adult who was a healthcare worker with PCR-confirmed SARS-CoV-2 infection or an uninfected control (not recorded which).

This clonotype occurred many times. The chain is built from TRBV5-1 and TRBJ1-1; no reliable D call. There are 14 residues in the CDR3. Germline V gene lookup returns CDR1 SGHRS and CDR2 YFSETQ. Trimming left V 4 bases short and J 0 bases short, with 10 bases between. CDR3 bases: TGCGCCAGCAGCCCATCTTGGATGAACACTGAAGCTTTCTTT. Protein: CASSPSWMNTEAFF.

The CDR3 bases are TGTGCCAGCAGCAATATGAGTGAGCAGTTCTTC. It specifies CASSNMSEQFF. This chain uses TRBV21-1 with TRBJ2-1. TRBV21-1 is marked as a pseudogene. The CDR3 loop spans 11 amino acids.

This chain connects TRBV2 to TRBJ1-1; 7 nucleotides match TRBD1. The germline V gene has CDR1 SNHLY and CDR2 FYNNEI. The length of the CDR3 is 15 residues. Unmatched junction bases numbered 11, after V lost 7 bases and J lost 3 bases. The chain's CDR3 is CASTLRGDRDTEAFF. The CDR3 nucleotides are TGTGCCAGCACTCTAAGGGGAGACAGGGACACTGAAGCTTTCTTT.

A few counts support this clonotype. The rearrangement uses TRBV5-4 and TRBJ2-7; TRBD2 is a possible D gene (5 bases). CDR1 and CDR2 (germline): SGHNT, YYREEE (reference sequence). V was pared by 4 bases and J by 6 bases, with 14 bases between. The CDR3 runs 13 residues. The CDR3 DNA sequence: TGTGCCAGCAGCCCGGACCGGGATGGCGAGCAGTACTTC. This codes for CASSPDRDGEQYF.

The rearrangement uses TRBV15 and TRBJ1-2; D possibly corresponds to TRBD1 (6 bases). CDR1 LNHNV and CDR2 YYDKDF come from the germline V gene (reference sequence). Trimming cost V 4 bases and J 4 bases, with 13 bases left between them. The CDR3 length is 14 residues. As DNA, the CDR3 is TGTGCCACCAGCACAGAAGGACAGCCCTATGGCTACACCTTC. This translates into CATSTEGQPYGYTF.

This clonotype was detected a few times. Here the CDR3 reads CASSMKGTSGINIQYF. Here the CDR3 DNA reads TGTGCCAGTAGTATGAAAGGGACTAGCGGGATAAACATTCAGTACTTC. The rearrangement uses TRBV19 and TRBJ2-4, with 13 bases matching TRBD2. Germline V gene lookup returns CDR1 LNHDA and CDR2 SQIVND (reference sequence). Unmatched junction bases numbered 5, after V lost 3 bases and J lost 6 bases. CDR3 size: 16 residues.

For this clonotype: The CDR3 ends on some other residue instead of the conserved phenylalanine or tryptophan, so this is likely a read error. Here the CDR3 DNA reads TGTGCCAGCAGCTTAGCAGCGGGAGGCTTCTCCTACAATGAGCAGTTCTTG. Translation: CASSLAAGGFSYNEQFL. The chain has TRBV7-8 and TRBJ2-1; TRBD2 aligns across 9 bases. The CDR3 consists of 17 residues. The germline CDR1 and CDR2 sequences are SGHVS and FQNEAQ. The J segment lost 0 bases and the V segment lost 0 bases, leaving 3 bases of the junction unmatched.

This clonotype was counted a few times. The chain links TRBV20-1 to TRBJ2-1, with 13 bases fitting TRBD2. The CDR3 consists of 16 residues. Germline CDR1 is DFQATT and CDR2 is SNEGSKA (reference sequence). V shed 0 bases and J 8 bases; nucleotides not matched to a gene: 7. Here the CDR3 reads CSARDPLAGGDDEQFF. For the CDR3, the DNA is TGCAGTGCTAGAGATCCACTAGCGGGAGGGGATGATGAGCAGTTCTTC.

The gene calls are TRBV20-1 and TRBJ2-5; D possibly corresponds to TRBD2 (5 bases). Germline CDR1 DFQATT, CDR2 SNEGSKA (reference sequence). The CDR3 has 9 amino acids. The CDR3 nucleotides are TGCGGTCTAGCAGAGACCCAGTACTTC. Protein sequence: CGLAETQYF.

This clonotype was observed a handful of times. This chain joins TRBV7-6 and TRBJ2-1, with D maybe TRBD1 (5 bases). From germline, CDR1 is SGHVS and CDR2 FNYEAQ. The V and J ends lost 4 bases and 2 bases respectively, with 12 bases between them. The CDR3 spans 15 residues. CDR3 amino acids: CASSSSDSAYNEQFF. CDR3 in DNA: TGTGCCAGCAGCTCCTCAGACAGCGCCTACAATGAGCAGTTCTTC.

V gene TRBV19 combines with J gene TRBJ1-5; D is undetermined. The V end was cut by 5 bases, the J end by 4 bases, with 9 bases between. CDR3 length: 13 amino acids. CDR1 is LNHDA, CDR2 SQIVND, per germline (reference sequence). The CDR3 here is CASSSAPNQPQHF. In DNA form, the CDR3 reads TGTGCCAGTAGTTCTGCGCCAAATCAGCCCCAGCATTTT.

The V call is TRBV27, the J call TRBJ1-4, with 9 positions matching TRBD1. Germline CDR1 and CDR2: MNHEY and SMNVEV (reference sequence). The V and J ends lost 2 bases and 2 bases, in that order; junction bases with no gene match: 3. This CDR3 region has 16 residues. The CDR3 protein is CASSLGTGSTNEKLFF. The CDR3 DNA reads TGTGCCAGCAGTTTAGGGACAGGGTCGACTAATGAAAAACTGTTTTTT. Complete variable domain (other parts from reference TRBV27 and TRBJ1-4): EAQVTQNPRYLITVTGKKLTVTCSQNMNHEYMSWYRQDPGLGLRQIYYSMNVEVTDKGDVPEGYKVSRKEKRNFPLILESPSPNQTSLYFCASSLGTGSTNEKLFFGSGTQLSVL.

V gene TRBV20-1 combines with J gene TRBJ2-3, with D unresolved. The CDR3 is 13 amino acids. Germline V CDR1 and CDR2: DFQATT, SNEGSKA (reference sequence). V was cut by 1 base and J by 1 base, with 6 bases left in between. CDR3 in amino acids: CSARVAGTDTQYF. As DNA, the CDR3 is TGCAGTGCTAGAGTTGCCGGCACAGATACGCAGTATTTT.

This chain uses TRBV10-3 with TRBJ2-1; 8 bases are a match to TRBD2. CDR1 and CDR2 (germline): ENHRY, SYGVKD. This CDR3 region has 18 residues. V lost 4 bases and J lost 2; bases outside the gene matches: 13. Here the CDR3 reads CAISAWASGSLTYNEQFF. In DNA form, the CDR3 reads TGTGCCATCAGTGCCTGGGCCAGCGGGAGCCTTACCTACAATGAGCAGTTCTTC.

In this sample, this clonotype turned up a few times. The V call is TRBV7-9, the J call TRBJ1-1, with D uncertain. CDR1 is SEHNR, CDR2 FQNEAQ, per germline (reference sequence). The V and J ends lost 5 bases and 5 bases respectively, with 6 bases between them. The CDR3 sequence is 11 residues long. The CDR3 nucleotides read TGTGCCAGCAGCAGGGTTACTGAAGCTTTCTTT. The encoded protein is CASSRVTEAFF.

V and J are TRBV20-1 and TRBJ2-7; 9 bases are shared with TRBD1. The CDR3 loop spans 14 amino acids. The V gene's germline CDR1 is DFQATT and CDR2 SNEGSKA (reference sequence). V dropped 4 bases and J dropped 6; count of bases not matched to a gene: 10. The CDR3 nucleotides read TGCAGTGCTACCCAGCCGGGACAGGGTCGCGAGCAGTACTTC. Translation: CSATQPGQGREQYF.

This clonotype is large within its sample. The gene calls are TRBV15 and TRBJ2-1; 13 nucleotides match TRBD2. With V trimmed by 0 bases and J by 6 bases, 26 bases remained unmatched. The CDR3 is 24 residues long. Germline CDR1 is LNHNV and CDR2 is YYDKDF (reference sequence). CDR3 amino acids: CATSRDPLVSGLRTSGSLLNEQFF. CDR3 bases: TGTGCCACCAGCAGAGATCCATTGGTTTCGGGGCTAAGGACTAGCGGGAGCCTTCTCAATGAGCAGTTCTTC.

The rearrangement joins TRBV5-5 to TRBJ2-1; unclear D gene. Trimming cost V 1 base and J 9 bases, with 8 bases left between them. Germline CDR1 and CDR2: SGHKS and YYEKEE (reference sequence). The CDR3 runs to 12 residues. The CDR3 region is CASSLWMGEQFF. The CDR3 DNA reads TGTGCCAGCAGCTTGTGGATGGGTGAGCAGTTCTTC.

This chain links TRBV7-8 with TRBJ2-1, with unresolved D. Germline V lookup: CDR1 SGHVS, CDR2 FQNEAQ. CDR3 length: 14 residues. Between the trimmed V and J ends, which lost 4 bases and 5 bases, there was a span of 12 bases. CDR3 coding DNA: TGTGCCAGCAGCTCCCCAGGCCAAAACAATGAGCAGTTCTTC. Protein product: CASSSPGQNNEQFF.

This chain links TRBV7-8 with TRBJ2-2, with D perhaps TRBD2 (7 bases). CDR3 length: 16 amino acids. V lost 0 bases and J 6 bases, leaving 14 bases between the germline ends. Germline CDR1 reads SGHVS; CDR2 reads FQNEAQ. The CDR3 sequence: CASSLAYAGAAGELFF. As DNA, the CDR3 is TGTGCCAGCAGCTTAGCGTATGCGGGGGCGGCCGGGGAGCTGTTTTTT.

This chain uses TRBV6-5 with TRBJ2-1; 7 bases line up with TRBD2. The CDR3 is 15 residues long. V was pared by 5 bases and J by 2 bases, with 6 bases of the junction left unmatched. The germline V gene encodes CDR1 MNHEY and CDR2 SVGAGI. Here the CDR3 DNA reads TGTGCCAGCAGTGACACTAGCGTCGCCTACAATGAGCAGTTCTTC. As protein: CASSDTSVAYNEQFF.

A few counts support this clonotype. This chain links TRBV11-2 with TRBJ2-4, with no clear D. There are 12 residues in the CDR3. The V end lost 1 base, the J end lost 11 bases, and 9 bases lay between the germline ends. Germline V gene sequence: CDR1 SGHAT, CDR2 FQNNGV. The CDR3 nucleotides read TGTGCCAGCAGCTTAGGGAACTATGTTCAGTACTTC. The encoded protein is CASSLGNYVQYF.

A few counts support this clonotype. The CDR3 DNA follows: TGTGCCAGCAGCAATATAGCGGGAGCGGGGAACAATGAGCAGTTCTTC. It specifies CASSNIAGAGNNEQFF. The chain has TRBV7-8 and TRBJ2-1; 9 bases are shared with TRBD2. Trimming removed 5 bases from V and 5 bases from J; junction bases left unmatched: 10. Germline V gene lookup returns CDR1 SGHVS and CDR2 FQNEAQ. The CDR3 extends over 16 amino acids.

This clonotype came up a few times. CDR3 amino acids: CASSYRDSLNEKLFF. CDR3 sequence (DNA): TGTGCCAGCAGTTACCGGGACAGCCTTAATGAAAAACTGTTTTTT. This chain joins TRBV6-2 or TRBV6-3 and TRBJ1-4; TRBD1 agrees at 7 bases. The CDR3 spans 15 residues. Trimming took 2 bases from V and 4 from J; bases not matched to a gene: 4. Germline V lookup: CDR1 MNHEY, CDR2 SVGEGT.

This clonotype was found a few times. The CDR3: CASSQDRGRGRLAGVVEQYF. The CDR3 nucleotides are TGTGCCAGCAGCCAAGATAGGGGCAGGGGGCGACTAGCGGGAGTCGTCGAGCAGTACTTC. This rearrangement joins TRBV14 to TRBJ2-7, with TRBD2 matching over 12 bases. Germline CDR1 reads SGHDN; CDR2 reads FVKESK. V gave up 0 bases and J gave up 6 bases; unmatched junction bases: 18. This CDR3 has 20 residues.

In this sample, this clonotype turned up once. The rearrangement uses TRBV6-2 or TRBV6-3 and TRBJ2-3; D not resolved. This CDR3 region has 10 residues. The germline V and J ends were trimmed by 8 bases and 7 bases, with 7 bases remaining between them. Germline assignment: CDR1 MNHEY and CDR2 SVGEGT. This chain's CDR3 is CASGTYTQYF. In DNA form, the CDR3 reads TGTGCCAGCGGTACATATACGCAGTATTTT.